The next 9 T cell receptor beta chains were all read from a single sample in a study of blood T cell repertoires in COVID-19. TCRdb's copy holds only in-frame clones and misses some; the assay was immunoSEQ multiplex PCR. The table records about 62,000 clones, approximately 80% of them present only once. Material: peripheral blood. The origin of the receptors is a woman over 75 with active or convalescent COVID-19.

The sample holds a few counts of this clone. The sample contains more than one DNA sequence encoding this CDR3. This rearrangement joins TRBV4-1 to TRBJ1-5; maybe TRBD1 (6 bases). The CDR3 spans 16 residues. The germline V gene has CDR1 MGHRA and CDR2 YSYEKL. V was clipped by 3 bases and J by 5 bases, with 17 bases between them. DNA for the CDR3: TGCGCCAGCAGCCACAATCAGGGGTCCAACCATCAGCCCCAGCATTTT. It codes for CASSHNQGSNHQPQHF.

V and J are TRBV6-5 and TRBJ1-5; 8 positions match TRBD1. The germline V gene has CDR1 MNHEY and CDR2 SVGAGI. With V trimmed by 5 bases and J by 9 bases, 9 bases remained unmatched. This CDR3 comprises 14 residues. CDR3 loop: CASSTDRELRPQHF. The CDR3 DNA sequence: TGTGCCAGCAGTACGGACAGGGAGTTAAGGCCCCAGCATTTT.

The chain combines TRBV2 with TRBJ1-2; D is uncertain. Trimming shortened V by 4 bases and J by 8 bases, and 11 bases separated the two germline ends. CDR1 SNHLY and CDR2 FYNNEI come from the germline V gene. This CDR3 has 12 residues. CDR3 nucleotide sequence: TGTGCCAGCAGTGCGGGGTCGGCGGGCTACACCTTC. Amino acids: CASSAGSAGYTF.

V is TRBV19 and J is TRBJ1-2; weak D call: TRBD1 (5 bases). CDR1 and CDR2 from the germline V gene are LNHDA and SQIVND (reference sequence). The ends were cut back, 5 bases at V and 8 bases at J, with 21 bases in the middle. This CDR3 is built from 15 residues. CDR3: CASSVSPFQGDGYTF. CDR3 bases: TGTGCCAGTAGTGTCAGCCCCTTCCAGGGTGACGGCTACACCTTC.

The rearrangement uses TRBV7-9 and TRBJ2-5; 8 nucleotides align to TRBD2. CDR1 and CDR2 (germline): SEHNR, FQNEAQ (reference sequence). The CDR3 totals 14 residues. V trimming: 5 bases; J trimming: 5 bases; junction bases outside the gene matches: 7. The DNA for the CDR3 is TGTGCCAGCAGCCTCGGGACGGGAGGGGAGACCCAGTACTTC. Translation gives CASSLGTGGETQYF.

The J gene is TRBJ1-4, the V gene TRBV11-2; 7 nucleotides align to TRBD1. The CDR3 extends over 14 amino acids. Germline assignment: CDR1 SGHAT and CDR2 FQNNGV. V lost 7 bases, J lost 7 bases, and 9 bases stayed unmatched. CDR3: CASTPTGWGEKLFF. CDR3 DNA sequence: TGTGCCAGCACACCGACAGGGTGGGGTGAAAAACTGTTTTTT.

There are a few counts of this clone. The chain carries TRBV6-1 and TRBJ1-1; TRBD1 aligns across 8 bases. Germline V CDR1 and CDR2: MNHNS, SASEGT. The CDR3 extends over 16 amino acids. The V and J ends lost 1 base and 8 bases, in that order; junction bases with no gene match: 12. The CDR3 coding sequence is TGTGCCAGCAGTGAAGTAGGACTCCAGGGGGCGGAGGAAGCTTTCTTT. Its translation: CASSEVGLQGAEEAFF.

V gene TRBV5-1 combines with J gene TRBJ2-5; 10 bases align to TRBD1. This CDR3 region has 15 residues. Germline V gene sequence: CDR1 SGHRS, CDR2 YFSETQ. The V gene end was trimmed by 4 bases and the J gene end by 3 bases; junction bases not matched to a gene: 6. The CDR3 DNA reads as TGCGCCAGCAGCCTTCAGGGACAGGGGAAAGAGACCCAGTACTTC. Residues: CASSLQGQGKETQYF. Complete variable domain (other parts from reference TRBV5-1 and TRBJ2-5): KAGVTQTPRYLIKTRGQQVTLSCSPISGHRSVSWYQQTPGQGLQFLFEYFSETQRNKGNFPGRFSGRQFSNSRSEMNVSTLELGDSALYLCASSLQGQGKETQYFGPGTRLLVL.

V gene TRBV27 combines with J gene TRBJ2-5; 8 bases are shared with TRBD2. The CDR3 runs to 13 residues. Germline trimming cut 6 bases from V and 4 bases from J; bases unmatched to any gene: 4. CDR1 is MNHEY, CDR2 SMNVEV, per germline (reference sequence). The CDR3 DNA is TGTGCCAGCAGCCTCCGGGGGGGAGAGACCCAGTACTTC. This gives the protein CASSLRGGETQYF.